The sequence of this TCR beta chain was determined in a study of blood T cells in healthy people across ages. Study-level points and caveats: TCR beta diversity per million T cells fell roughly linearly with age.

As to this clonotype: Its specificity is unknown.

The germline V gene encodes CDR1 MDHEN and CDR2 SYDVKM. CDR3 size: 12 residues. The V end was cut by 6 bases, the J end by 9 bases, with 12 bases between. A second PCR, run for roughly 7 to 11 cycles, used a sample-barcoded 5' primer plus a J-beta primer mix. Each CDR3 protein is one row after TCRdb ran MiXCR on the 5' RACE reads. Of 1.5 million to 2 million distinct CDR3 sequences in the sample, around 50% were seen once. The TCR originated in a woman aged 40-49 years in good health. Sequencing was performed on blood. This sequence joins TRBV28 and TRBJ2-1; no clear D gene. The CDR3 region has the DNA TGTGCCAGCAGCCCGGGTTGGGTTGAGCAGTTCTTC. Protein sequence: CASSPGWVEQFF.